The rows below give T cell receptor beta chains drawn from one sample of a study of blood T cell repertoires in COVID-19. Measured with immunoSEQ multiplex PCR; TCRdb has only the in-frame clones, and not every one. The sample lists some 180,000 clones; about 93% were seen once. The sample was peripheral blood. The receptors shown here come from a man aged 50-60 years with acute or convalescent COVID-19. Both conserved end residues are part of each CDR3. The order of the fields is D gene, V gene, J gene, clone size, CDR3 DNA, CDR3 protein. A D gene is named only where the DNA matches it firmly. Size is stated for part of the rows, as once, few or many counts, or as a class when the clone is expanded.

.	TRBV28	TRBJ1-2	.	TGTGCCAGCAGTTTATCCCCCGGGCTCGGGGGATACTATGGCTACACCTTC	CASSLSPGLGGYYGYTF
TRBD2	TRBV5-8	TRBJ2-7	.	TGTGCCAGCAGCTTTAGCGGGAGCAGTCCCTACGAGCAGTACTTC	CASSFSGSSPYEQYF
TRBD1	TRBV6-5	TRBJ2-1	.	TGTGCCAGCAGTTGGACAGGGCTGGACTACAATGAGCAGTTCTTC	CASSWTGLDYNEQFF
TRBD1	TRBV15	TRBJ2-7	.	TGTGCCACCAGCAGAGACGACAGGGGGACTACCTACGAGCAGTACTTC	CATSRDDRGTTYEQYF
TRBD1	TRBV4-3	TRBJ2-2	.	TGCGCCAGCAGCCTGGACAGGGGCGACACCGGGGAGCTGTTTTTT	CASSLDRGDTGELFF
.	TRBV6-5	TRBJ1-5	.	TGTGCCAGCATGAGACAGAATAGCAATCAGCCCCAGCATTTT	CASMRQNSNQPQHF
.	TRBV19	TRBJ1-2	.	TGTGCCAGTAGTCCCCAGGGTCCCTATGGCTACACCTTC	CASSPQGPYGYTF
.	TRBV9	TRBJ1-1	once	TGTGCCAGCAGCGTACGGGGGGGTGGCACTGAAGCTTTCTTT	CASSVRGGGTEAFF
TRBD1	TRBV28	TRBJ2-4	.	TGTGCCAGCAGTCTCAGACAGGGGGCGAACATTCAGTACTTC	CASSLRQGANIQYF
TRBD1	TRBV28	TRBJ1-5	once	TGTGCCAGCAGTTTAGGGACAGCACAGCCCCAGCATTTT	CASSLGTAQPQHF
.	TRBV5-1	TRBJ2-3	.	TGCGCCAGCAGCTTGGAAGGACAAGCCCTGGCCACAGATACGCAGTATTTT	CASSLEGQALATDTQYF
TRBD1	TRBV6-5	TRBJ1-1	.	TGTGCCACTGGGGAATTCGGACAGGGGTACACTGAAGCTTTCTTT	CATGEFGQGYTEAFF
TRBD1	TRBV7-6	TRBJ2-5	medium-sized	TGTGCCAGCAGCTCCCCCGGGACAGGGTTATTAGTGACCCAGTACTTC	CASSSPGTGLLVTQYF
TRBD2	TRBV28	TRBJ2-2	few	TGTGCCAGCAGCTCCTGGGGGGGAGGGAGCACCGGGGAGCTGTTTTTT	CASSSWGGGSTGELFF
TRBD1	TRBV7-9	TRBJ1-2	.	TGTGCCAGCAGCAAGCCTGACAGGGGGCGGGTTGGCTACACCTTC	CASSKPDRGRVGYTF
.	TRBV2	TRBJ1-5	.	TGTGCCAGCAGTCGCGAATCGAGAGGCAATCAGCCCCAGCATTTT	CASSRESRGNQPQHF
TRBD2	TRBV7-8	TRBJ2-2	.	TGTGCCAGCAGCGCGACACTAGCGGGCCCTAACCGGGAGCTGTTTTTT	CASSATLAGPNRELFF
.	TRBV28	TRBJ2-1	.	TGTGCCAGCAGTTTATACAGGGATGAGCAGTTCTTC	CASSLYRDEQFF
.	TRBV28	TRBJ1-2	once	TGTGCCAGCAGCTTAGGGCGAGGAGGGACCTTC	CASSLGRGGTF
TRBD2	TRBV27	TRBJ2-5	.	TGTGCCAGCAGCAATGAGCGGGGGCTGATGGAGACCCAGTACTTC	CASSNERGLMETQYF
TRBD1	TRBV28	TRBJ1-5	.	TGTGCCAGCAGAGACCGCGGGACAGGTTCTGAGCAGCCCCAGCATTTT	CASRDRGTGSEQPQHF
TRBD2	TRBV5-5	TRBJ2-1	.	TGTGCCAGCAGCTTGGGGGAGGGACATGAGCAGTTCTTC	CASSLGEGHEQFF
.	TRBV29-1	TRBJ2-1	few	TGCAGCGGACGGGAAAACTCCTACAATGAGCAGTTCTTC	CSGRENSYNEQFF
TRBD2	TRBV27	TRBJ2-7	.	TGTGCCAGCAGTTCTATGCGGACTAGCGGATACTACGAGCAGTACTTC	CASSSMRTSGYYEQYF
TRBD2	TRBV6-5	TRBJ2-1	.	TGTGCCAGCAGTTACCAAGCGGGGAACTACAATGAGCAGTTCTTC	CASSYQAGNYNEQFF
.	TRBV7-6	TRBJ1-3	once	TGTGCCAGCAGCTTTTCCGGTTCTGGAAACACCATATATTTT	CASSFSGSGNTIYF
.	TRBV24-1	TRBJ2-7	.	TGTGCCACCAGTGCCTCCTTTCCTTACTCCTACGAGCAGTACTTC	CATSASFPYSYEQYF
.	TRBV5-4	TRBJ2-1	once	TGTGCCAGCAGCTACAATTCTTACAATGAGCAGTTCTTC	CASSYNSYNEQFF
.	TRBV3-1/TRBV3-2	TRBJ2-3	once	TGTGCCAGCAGCCAACGCCGTCGTGGGGGGGGCTTCCCAACAGATACGCAGTATTTT	CASSQRRRGGGFPTDTQYF
.	TRBV5-6	TRBJ2-7	.	TGTGCCAGCAGCCACGGACTACCATTCTACGAGCAGTACTTC	CASSHGLPFYEQYF
TRBD2	TRBV28	TRBJ2-5	.	TGTGCCAGCAGTTTATGGGGCACTAGCGGGGGAAAAGAGACCCAGTACTTC	CASSLWGTSGGKETQYF
.	TRBV5-4	TRBJ1-2	.	TGTGCCAGCAGCTTTGGGGCAGCACTAACTAACTATGGCTACACCTTC	CASSFGAALTNYGYTF
.	TRBV9	TRBJ1-1	.	TGTGCCAGCAGCGTGAGGGTAAATTCTGAAGCTTTCTTT	CASSVRVNSEAFF
TRBD1	TRBV2	TRBJ2-2	.	TGTGCCAGCAGTACAGGGGGTACCGGGGAGCTGTTTTTT	CASSTGGTGELFF
.	TRBV6-5	TRBJ2-5	.	TGTGCCAGCGTCCCACAGTACCAAGAGACCCAGTACTTC	CASVPQYQETQYF
TRBD1	TRBV28	TRBJ2-5	.	TGTGCCAGCAGTTTGACAGGGGGCGGTCAAGAGACCCAGTACTTC	CASSLTGGGQETQYF
TRBD1	TRBV2	TRBJ1-2	.	TGTGCCAGCAGTACCCGCCGGGACAGGGGAACTAACTATGGCTACACCTTC	CASSTRRDRGTNYGYTF
TRBD2	TRBV4-1	TRBJ2-1	.	TGCGCCAGCAGCCTGGAGGGAGGGGAGGACAATGAGCAGTTCTTC	CASSLEGGEDNEQFF
TRBD1	TRBV20-1	TRBJ1-5	.	TGCAGTGCTAGTCAGGGGGCAGATCAGCCCCAGCATTTT	CSASQGADQPQHF
.	TRBV7-2	TRBJ2-6	.	TGTGCCAGCAGCTTAGTTGGGGGGTCGGGCTCTGGGGCCAACGTCCTGACTTTC	CASSLVGGSGSGANVLTF
.	TRBV5-1	TRBJ1-3	.	TGCGCCAGCAGCTTACAGGGTCTTTCTGGAAACACCATATATTTT	CASSLQGLSGNTIYF
TRBD1	TRBV7-9	TRBJ2-7	.	TGTGCCAGCAGCTTGGGGACAGGGGGCCCCGACGAGCAGTACTTC	CASSLGTGGPDEQYF
.	TRBV28	TRBJ1-5	few	TGTGCCAGCCATGGGGGGGAGAGCAATCAGCCCCAGCATTTT	CASHGGESNQPQHF
.	TRBV19	TRBJ1-5	.	TGTGCCAGTAGTTGGGCCCTAAATAGCAATCAGCCCCAGCATTTT	CASSWALNSNQPQHF
TRBD2	TRBV10-3	TRBJ2-3	.	TGTGCCATCAGTACGGGACTAGTGGCTACAGATACGCAGTATTTT	CAISTGLVATDTQYF
TRBD2	TRBV4-2	TRBJ2-7	.	TGTGCCAGCAGCCAGATTAGCGGGATCTACGAGCAGTACTTC	CASSQISGIYEQYF
.	TRBV7-2	TRBJ2-6	.	TGTGCCAGCAGGGGGGACAATCGTCTCTCTGGGGCCAACGTCCTGACTTTC	CASRGDNRLSGANVLTF
.	TRBV4-1	TRBJ1-1	.	TGCGCCAGCAGCCAAGATCCGACTCGGTTGAACACTGAAGCTTTCTTT	CASSQDPTRLNTEAFF
.	TRBV6-5	TRBJ2-7	once	TGTGCCAGCAGTTACTCCTGGGGCGGCTACGAGCAGTACTTC	CASSYSWGGYEQYF
TRBD1	TRBV9	TRBJ2-3	.	TGTGCCAGCAGCGCCACAGGGGCGAGCACAGATACGCAGTATTTT	CASSATGASTDTQYF
.	TRBV19	TRBJ2-2	.	TGTGCCAGTAGTAGGGCCGGGACACGTAACACCGAGGAGCTGTTTTTT	CASSRAGTRNTEELFF
.	TRBV24-1	TRBJ1-2	.	TGTGCCACCAGCCCCTATGTGGGGCGCGGCTACACCTTC	CATSPYVGRGYTF
TRBD1	TRBV6-2/TRBV6-3	TRBJ1-1	.	TGTGCCAGCAGTAAAAACAGGGGGCCTGAAGCTTTCTTT	CASSKNRGPEAFF
.	TRBV6-2/TRBV6-3	TRBJ1-2	.	TGTGCCAGCAGTTACGGCAAGACAGCCTATGGCTACACCTTC	CASSYGKTAYGYTF
TRBD2	TRBV7-8	TRBJ2-7	.	TGTGCCAGCAGCTTAGCTATTACGGGGACTAGCGGGGGATCCTACGAGCAGTACTTC	CASSLAITGTSGGSYEQYF
TRBD2	TRBV5-5	TRBJ2-1	.	TGTGCCAGCAGCCACCTCCCCGGGGCCGCGGGGGGTGAGCAGTTCTTC	CASSHLPGAAGGEQFF
.	TRBV7-2	TRBJ1-5	.	TGTGCCAGCAGCTTATACGCGAATAGCAATCAGCCCCAGCATTTT	CASSLYANSNQPQHF
.	TRBV19	TRBJ1-5	once	TGTGCCAGTAGTAACCGACGACAGGTCCCCAATCAGCCCCAGCATTTT	CASSNRRQVPNQPQHF
.	TRBV4-3	TRBJ1-1	.	TGCGCCAGCAGCCCCTTAGGCCAGGGCAACACTGAAGCTTTCTTT	CASSPLGQGNTEAFF